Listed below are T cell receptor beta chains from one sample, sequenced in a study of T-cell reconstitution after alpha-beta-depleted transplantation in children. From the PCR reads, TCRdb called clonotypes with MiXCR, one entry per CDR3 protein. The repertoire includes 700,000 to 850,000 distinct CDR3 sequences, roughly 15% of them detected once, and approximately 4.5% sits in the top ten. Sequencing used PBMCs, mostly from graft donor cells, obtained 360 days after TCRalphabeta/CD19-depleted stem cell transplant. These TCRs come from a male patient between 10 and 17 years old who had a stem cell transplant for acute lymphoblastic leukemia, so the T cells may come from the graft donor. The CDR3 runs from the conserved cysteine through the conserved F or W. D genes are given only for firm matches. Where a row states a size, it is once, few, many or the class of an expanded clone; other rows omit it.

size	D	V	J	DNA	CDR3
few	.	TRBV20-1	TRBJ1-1	TGCAGTGCTGAGGCCGTCGTGAACACTGAAGCTTTCTTT	CSAEAVVNTEAFF
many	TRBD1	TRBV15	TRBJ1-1	TGTGCCACCGGGACAGAGAACACTGAAGCTTTCTTT	CATGTENTEAFF
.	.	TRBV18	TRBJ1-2	TGTGCCAGCTCAGAGGACACGGGCTATGGCTACACCTTC	CASSEDTGYGYTF
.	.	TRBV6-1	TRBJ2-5	TGTGCCAGCAGTGAGGGACCCCCCCAAGCCCAGTACTTC	CASSEGPPQAQYF
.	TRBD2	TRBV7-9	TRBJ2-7	TGTGCCAGCACCGCACGCACGGGAGGCTACGAGCAGTACTTC	CASTARTGGYEQYF
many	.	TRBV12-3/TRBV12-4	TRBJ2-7	TGTGCCAGCAGTTTAGTGGTCGACAGTAGCTACGAGCAGTACTTC	CASSLVVDSSYEQYF
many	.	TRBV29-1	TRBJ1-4	TGCAGCGCTGGGACACTTGGGGAAAAACTGTTTTTT	CSAGTLGEKLFF
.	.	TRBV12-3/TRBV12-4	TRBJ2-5	TGTGCCAGCAGTCCGTGGGGCGCAGAGACCCAGTACTTC	CASSPWGAETQYF
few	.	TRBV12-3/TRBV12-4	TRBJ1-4	TGTGCCAGCAGTTTCCGGGGCAGGGCAGGGGAAAAACTGTTTTTT	CASSFRGRAGEKLFF
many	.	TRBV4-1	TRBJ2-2	TGTGCCAGCAGTTTAGAAACCGGGGAGCTGTTTTTT	CASSLETGELFF
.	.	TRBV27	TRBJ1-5	TGTGCCACATCCCCAGACCCCCACACCACTATATATAGCAATCAGCCCCAGCATTTT	CATSPDPHTTIYSNQPQHF
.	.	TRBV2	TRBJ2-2	TGTGCCAGCAGTGCCGCCCTCGTTCGGGCCGGGGAGCTGTTTTTT	CASSAALVRAGELFF
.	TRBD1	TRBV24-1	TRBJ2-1	TGTGCCACCAGTGATTTGAGGAGACAGGGGCCTGTTAATGAGCAGTTCTTC	CATSDLRRQGPVNEQFF
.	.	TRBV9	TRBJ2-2	TGTGCCAGCAGCGTAGTTCTAAGGGGAGGGGAGCTGTTTTTT	CASSVVLRGGELFF
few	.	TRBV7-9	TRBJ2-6	TGTGCCAGCAAAGGACCATTTGACTCTGGGGCCAACGTCCTGACTTTC	CASKGPFDSGANVLTF
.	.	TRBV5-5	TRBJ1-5	TGTGCCAGCAGCTTGTTTTTGAGCAATCAGCCCCAGCATTTT	CASSLFLSNQPQHF
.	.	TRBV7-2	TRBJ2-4	TGTGCCAGCAGCTTAGTTTTCCAAACCAAAAACATTCAGTACTTC	CASSLVFQTKNIQYF
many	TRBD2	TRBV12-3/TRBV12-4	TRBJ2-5	TGTGCCAGCAGACCTCTAGCGGGAGGGGAGACCCAGTACTTC	CASRPLAGGETQYF
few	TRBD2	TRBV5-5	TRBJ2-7	TGTGCCAGCAGCGAGGGACTAAACTACGAGCAGTACTTC	CASSEGLNYEQYF
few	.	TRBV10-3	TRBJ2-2	TGTGCCACCAGGGGCACACAGGGAGGGAACGGGGAGCTGTTTTTT	CATRGTQGGNGELFF
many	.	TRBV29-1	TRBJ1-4	TGCAGCGTTGCGGAGGCTAAAAATGAAAAACTGTTTTTT	CSVAEAKNEKLFF
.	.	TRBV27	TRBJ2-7	TGTGCCAGCAGTTCAACTGGGGTTCACTCCTACGAGCAGTACTTC	CASSSTGVHSYEQYF
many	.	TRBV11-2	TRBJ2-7	TGTGCCAGCAGTTTCACAGGGTCCTACGAGCAGTACTTC	CASSFTGSYEQYF
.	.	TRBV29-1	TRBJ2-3	TGCAGCGTTGGCCGAGGGGATGGCACAGATACGCAGTATTTT	CSVGRGDGTDTQYF
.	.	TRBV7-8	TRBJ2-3	TGTGCCAGCAGCGGGTTCGGGACTTACAGCACAGATACGCAGTATTTT	CASSGFGTYSTDTQYF
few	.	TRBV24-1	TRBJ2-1	TGTGCCACCAGTGACCGGACAGTACTTAGTGAGCAGTTCTTC	CATSDRTVLSEQFF
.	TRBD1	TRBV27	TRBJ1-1	TGTGCCAGCAGAGACAGGGAGCAAATGAACACTGAAGCTTTCTTT	CASRDREQMNTEAFF
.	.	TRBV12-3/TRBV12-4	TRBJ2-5	TGTGCCAGCAGCCCAGGGTTCCCAGAGACCCAGTACTTC	CASSPGFPETQYF
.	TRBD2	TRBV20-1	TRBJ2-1	TGCAGTGCTAGAGATAAAACTAGCGGGAGGGTTTACAATGAGCAGTTCTTC	CSARDKTSGRVYNEQFF
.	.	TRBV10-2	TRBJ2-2	TGCGCCAGCAAACTGGTATTCTCGAACACCGGGGAGCTGTTTTTT	CASKLVFSNTGELFF
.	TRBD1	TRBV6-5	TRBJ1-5	TGTGCCAGCAGTTACTCGCACAGGGGAAGCAATCAGCCCCAGCATTTT	CASSYSHRGSNQPQHF
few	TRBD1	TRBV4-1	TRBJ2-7	TGCGCCAGCAGCCGCGGACAGGGGTGGTTAACCTACGAGCAGTACTTC	CASSRGQGWLTYEQYF
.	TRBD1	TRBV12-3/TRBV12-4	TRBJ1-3	TGTGCCAGCAGGACGGGACAGGGTTCCGGAAACACCATATATTTT	CASRTGQGSGNTIYF
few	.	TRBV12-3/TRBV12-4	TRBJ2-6	TGTGCCAGCAGTTGGGGTGGTGGGGCCAACGTCCTGACTTTC	CASSWGGGANVLTF
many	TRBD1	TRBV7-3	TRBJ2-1	TGTGCCAGCAGCCTTGACAGGGGCCCCTACAATGAGCAGTTCTTC	CASSLDRGPYNEQFF
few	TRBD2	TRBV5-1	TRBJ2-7	TGCGCCAGCAGCTTGGCATTGCGGGAGAGCCACGAGCAGTACTTC	CASSLALRESHEQYF
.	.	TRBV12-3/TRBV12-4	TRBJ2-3	TGTGCCAGCAGTTTTGACTGGACAGATACGCAGTATTTT	CASSFDWTDTQYF
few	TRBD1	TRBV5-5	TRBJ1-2	TGTGCCAGCAGCCGCGACAGGGAAATCGCCATCACTGGCTACACCTTC	CASSRDREIAITGYTF
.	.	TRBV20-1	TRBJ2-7	TGCAGTGCTAGAGAACCAGGGTGGACCTACGAGCAGTACTTC	CSAREPGWTYEQYF
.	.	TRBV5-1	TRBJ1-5	TGCGCCAGCAGCTTGGATGGGGCGAGTCAGCCCCAGCATTTT	CASSLDGASQPQHF
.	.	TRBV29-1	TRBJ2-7	TGCAGCGTTGCCTCAGGGGGGAACTACGAGCAGTACTTC	CSVASGGNYEQYF
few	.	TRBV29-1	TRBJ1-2	TGCAGCGTTGCGCAGGGTGACTATGGCTACACCTTC	CSVAQGDYGYTF
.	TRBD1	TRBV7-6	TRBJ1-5	TGTGCCAGCAGCTTAACGCCGGACAGGGGGAATCAGCCCCAGCATTTT	CASSLTPDRGNQPQHF
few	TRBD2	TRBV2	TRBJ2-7	TGTGCCTGCAAGAGGAGCGGGAGTAGGTACGAGCAGTACTTC	CACKRSGSRYEQYF
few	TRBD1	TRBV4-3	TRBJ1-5	TGCGCCAGCAGCCGCCTCGTCATAAAAACGGGACAGGGGGCATGGGGCAATCAGCCCCAGCATTTT	CASSRLVIKTGQGAWGNQPQHF